This entry is about one TCR beta chain. The antigen is undetermined. These data are taken from a study of OX40 agonist ivuxolimab in advanced cancers. Study-wide points: Normalized T-cell clonal expansion was also low in some nonresponders. Partial responders dosed at 0.1-3.0 mg/kg displayed clonal expansion ranking among the lowest.

Blood was sampled at baseline, cycle 4 day 1, and cycle 7 day 1. Sequenced by immunoSEQ multiplex PCR; TCRdb stores in-frame clones only, minus some. The profile shows tens of thousands of clones, around 80% of them singletons. The specimen comprised CD4+ or CD8+ T cells sorted from blood, sampled in a trial of the OX40 agonist ivuxolimab. The receptor comes from an adult with an advanced solid tumor such as melanoma, head and neck, liver or kidney cancer.

The DNA of the CDR3 is TGTGCCAGCAGGCGGACTAATACCGGGGAGCTGTTTTTT. Amino acid sequence: CASRRTNTGELFF. The chain employs TRBV6-5 and TRBJ2-2, with D perhaps TRBD2 (6 bases). Trimming pared 6 bases from V and 5 bases from J, leaving 10 bases between. Germline V lookup: CDR1 MNHEY, CDR2 SVGAGI. The CDR3 contains 13 residues.